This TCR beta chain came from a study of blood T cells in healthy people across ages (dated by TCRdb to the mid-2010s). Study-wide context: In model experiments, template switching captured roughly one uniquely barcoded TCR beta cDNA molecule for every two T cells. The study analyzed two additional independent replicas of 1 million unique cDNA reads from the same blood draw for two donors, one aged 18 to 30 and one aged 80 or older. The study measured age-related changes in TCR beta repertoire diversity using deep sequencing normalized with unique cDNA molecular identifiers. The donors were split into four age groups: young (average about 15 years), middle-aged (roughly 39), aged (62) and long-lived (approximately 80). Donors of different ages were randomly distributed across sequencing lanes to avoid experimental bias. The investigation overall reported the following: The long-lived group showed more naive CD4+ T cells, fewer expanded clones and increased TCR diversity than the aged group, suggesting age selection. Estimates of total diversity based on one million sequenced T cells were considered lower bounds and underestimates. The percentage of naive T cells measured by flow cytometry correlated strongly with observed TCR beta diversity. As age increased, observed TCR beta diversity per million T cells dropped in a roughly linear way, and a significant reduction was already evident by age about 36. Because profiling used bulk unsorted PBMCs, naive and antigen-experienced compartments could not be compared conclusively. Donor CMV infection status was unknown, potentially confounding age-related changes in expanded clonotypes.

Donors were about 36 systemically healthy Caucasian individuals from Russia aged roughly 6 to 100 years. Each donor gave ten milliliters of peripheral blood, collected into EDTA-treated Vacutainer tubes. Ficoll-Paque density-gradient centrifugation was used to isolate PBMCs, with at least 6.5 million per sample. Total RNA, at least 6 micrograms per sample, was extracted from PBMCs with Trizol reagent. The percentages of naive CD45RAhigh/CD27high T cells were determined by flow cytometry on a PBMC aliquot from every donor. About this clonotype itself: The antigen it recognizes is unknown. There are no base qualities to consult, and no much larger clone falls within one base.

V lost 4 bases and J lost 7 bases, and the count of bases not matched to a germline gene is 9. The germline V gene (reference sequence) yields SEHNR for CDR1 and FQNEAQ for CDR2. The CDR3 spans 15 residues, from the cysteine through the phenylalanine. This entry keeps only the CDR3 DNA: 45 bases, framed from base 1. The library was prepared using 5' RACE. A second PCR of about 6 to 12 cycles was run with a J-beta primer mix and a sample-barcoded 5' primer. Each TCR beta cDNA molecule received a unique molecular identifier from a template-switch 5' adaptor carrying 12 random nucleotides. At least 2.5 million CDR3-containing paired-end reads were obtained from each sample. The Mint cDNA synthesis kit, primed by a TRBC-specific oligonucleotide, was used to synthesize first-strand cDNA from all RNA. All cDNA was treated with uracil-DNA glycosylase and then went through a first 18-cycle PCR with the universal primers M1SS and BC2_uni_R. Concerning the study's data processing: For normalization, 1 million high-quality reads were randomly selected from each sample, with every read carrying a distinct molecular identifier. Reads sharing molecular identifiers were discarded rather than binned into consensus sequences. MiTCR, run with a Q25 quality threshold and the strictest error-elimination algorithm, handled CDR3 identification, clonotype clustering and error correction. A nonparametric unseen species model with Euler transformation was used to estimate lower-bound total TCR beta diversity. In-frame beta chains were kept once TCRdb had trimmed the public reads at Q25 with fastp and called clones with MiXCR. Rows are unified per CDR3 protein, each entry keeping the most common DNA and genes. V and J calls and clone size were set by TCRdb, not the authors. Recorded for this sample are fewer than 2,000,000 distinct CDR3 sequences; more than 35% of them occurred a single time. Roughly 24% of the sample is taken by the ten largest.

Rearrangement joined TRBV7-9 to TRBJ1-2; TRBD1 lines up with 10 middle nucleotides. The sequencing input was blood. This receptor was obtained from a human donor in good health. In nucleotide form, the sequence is TGTGCCAGCAGCTCCACGGGGACAGGGGACTCTGGCTACACCTTC. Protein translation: CASSSTGTGDSGYTF.